Presented here are 13 T cell receptor beta chains from one specimen sequenced in a study of T cell changes during pregnancy in multiple sclerosis. TCRdb's copy holds only in-frame clones and misses some; the assay was immunoSEQ multiplex PCR. The profile covers over 20,000 clones, with around 90% appearing a single time and around 0.69% taken by the ten largest. The specimen comprised CD4+ T cells from peripheral blood mononuclear cells, sampled in the third trimester of pregnancy. Every receptor here comes from a female donor in good health, enrolled as a control in a pregnancy study.

The chain employs TRBV28 and TRBJ2-1; 10 nucleotides line up with TRBD2. CDR3 length: 20 residues. Germline V gene sequence: CDR1 MDHEN, CDR2 SYDVKM. Trimming took 7 bases from V and 7 from J; bases not matched to a gene: 25. The CDR3 nucleotides read TGTGCCAGCACCTCTCAGGGGGCCGGGACTAGCGCGTACTGGAGGAATGAGCAGTTCTTC. Protein sequence: CASTSQGAGTSAYWRNEQFF.

The V and J genes are TRBV7-2 and TRBJ2-1; 7 nucleotides match TRBD1. In germline, CDR1 is SGHTA, CDR2 FQGNSA. Trimming removed 2 bases from V and 6 bases from J; junction bases left unmatched: 10. This CDR3 has 16 residues. The CDR3 reads CASSLIKGGAGNEQFF. For the CDR3, the DNA is TGTGCCAGCAGCTTAATTAAAGGGGGCGCGGGCAATGAGCAGTTCTTC.

This clone was seen only once. The chain combines TRBV5-4 with TRBJ2-5; TRBD1 agrees at 9 bases. The CDR3 is made up of 14 amino acids. Germline V gives CDR1 SGHNT, CDR2 YYREEE (reference sequence). Trimming removed 4 bases from V and 13 bases from J; junction bases left unmatched: 14. CDR3 nucleotide sequence: TGTGCCAGCAGCATGGCAGCGGGACAGGGAGTATCGTACTTC. As protein: CASSMAAGQGVSYF.

The chain recombines TRBV9 with TRBJ1-1; D call uncertain. V was cut by 6 bases and J by 3 bases, with 18 bases left in between. This CDR3 is built from 15 residues. CDR1 and CDR2 (germline): SGDLS, YYNGEE. CDR3 region: CASTLGEGSDTEAFF. For the CDR3, the DNA is TGTGCCAGCACCTTAGGCGAGGGATCTGACACTGAAGCTTTCTTT.

This clone has only one observation. V gene TRBV25-1 combines with J gene TRBJ1-2, with TRBD1 as a possible D gene (5 bases). CDR3 length equals 14 residues. CDR1 and CDR2 from the germline V gene are MGHDK and SYGVNS. The ends were cut back, 1 base at V and 4 bases at J, with 10 bases in the middle. In DNA form, the CDR3 reads TGTGCCAGCAGTGAATGGGGGGGGACCTATGGCTACACCTTC. The encoded protein is CASSEWGGTYGYTF.

The chain couples TRBV30 to TRBJ1-1, with a tentative D call TRBD1 (6 bases). Looked up from germline, CDR1 is GTSNPN and CDR2 is SVGIG (reference sequence). The CDR3 runs to 14 residues. V was clipped by 2 bases and J by 2 bases, with 12 bases between them. This chain's CDR3 is CAWSSGRGNTEAFF. The DNA of the CDR3 is TGTGCCTGGAGTAGTGGCAGGGGAAACACTGAAGCTTTCTTT.

This chain links TRBV25-1 with TRBJ2-1, with D perhaps matching TRBD2 (5 bases). The ends were cut back, 3 bases at V and 0 bases at J, with 6 bases in the middle. CDR1 is MGHDK, CDR2 SYGVNS, per germline. The CDR3 runs to 14 residues. The CDR3 DNA is TGTGCCAGCAGTGATGCGGGCTCCTACAATGAGCAGTTCTTC. Protein product: CASSDAGSYNEQFF.

This sequence joins TRBV9 and TRBJ1-2; D ambiguous. Germline V gene sequence: CDR1 SGDLS, CDR2 YYNGEE. V lost 7 bases and J 8 bases, leaving 24 bases between the germline ends. The length of the CDR3 is 15 residues. The CDR3: CASSPGRRLTGGYTF. Here the CDR3 DNA reads TGTGCCAGCTCTCCCGGACGCAGGTTAACGGGAGGCTACACCTTC.

This clone was picked up one time. The chain combines TRBV7-3 with TRBJ2-3; tentatively, D is TRBD1 (6 bases). The V gene's germline CDR1 is SGHTA and CDR2 FQGTGA. The V end lost 4 bases, the J end lost 3 bases, and 17 bases lay between the germline ends. This CDR3 has 16 amino acids. The CDR3 loop is CASSSGQQGRTDTQYF. As DNA, the CDR3 is TGTGCCAGCAGCTCTGGACAGCAGGGTAGGACAGATACGCAGTATTTT.

The V call is TRBV28, the J call TRBJ1-2, with TRBD1 as a possible D gene (5 bases). CDR1 is MDHEN, CDR2 SYDVKM, per germline. V lost 3 bases and J lost 8, with 22 bases in between. The length of the CDR3 is 16 residues. As DNA, the CDR3 is TGTGCCAGCAGTTTGGAGGGGCAGGTATACGCAGGGGGCTACACCTTC. The encoded protein is CASSLEGQVYAGGYTF.

Notes on this clone: An end of the junction does not agree with germline; a read error may underlie this. This chain joins TRBV7-8 and TRBJ2-1; a possible D gene is TRBD1 (5 bases). Germline lookup yields CDR1 SGHVS and CDR2 FQNEAQ. This CDR3 contains 16 residues. The CDR3 DNA is TGTGCCAGCAGTTTAGGGGTACAGGTCTCCTACAATGAGCAGTTCTTC. It specifies CASSLGVQVSYNEQFF.

This chain joins TRBV19 and TRBJ1-6; the D gene is possibly TRBD1 (6 bases). Germline CDR1 reads LNHDA; CDR2 reads SQIVND (reference sequence). The CDR3 has 13 residues. V lost 6 bases, J lost 7 bases, and 10 bases lay in between. This CDR3 is CASRNRDNSPLHF. In DNA, the CDR3 is TGTGCCAGTAGGAACAGGGACAATTCACCCCTCCACTTT.

Comment on this clone: An end of the junction differs from the germline gene, which may be a read error. The V call is TRBV18, the J call TRBJ1-2, with D maybe TRBD1 (6 bases). The germline V gene encodes CDR1 KGHSH and CDR2 LQKENI. CDR3 length: 17 amino acids. The CDR3 reads CASSPSILPGANNGYTF. The DNA for the CDR3 is TGTGCCAGCTCACCCTCTATCTTGCCAGGGGCTAACAATGGCTACACCTTC.